A selection of T cell receptor beta chains follows, all from one sample in a study of control samples from healthy donors and cancer patients. TCRdb's copy holds only in-frame clones and misses some; the assay was immunoSEQ multiplex PCR. The sample has 150,000 to 200,000 clones; just over 85% are singletons. Sequencing was performed on blood. The receptors come from a man in his late teens or twenties in good health. CDR3s include the opening cysteine and the closing phenylalanine or tryptophan. A D gene is named only where the DNA matches it firmly. Clone size, where shown, is once, few, many, or a class for clones that have expanded.

d_call	j_call	clone_size	v_call	cdr3_nt	cdr3_aa
TRBD2	TRBJ2-1	.	TRBV4-1	TGCGCCAGCAGCCAAGCGGGGGGGAACAATGAGCAGTTCTTC	CASSQAGGNNEQFF
TRBD2	TRBJ2-3	.	TRBV6-6	TGTGCCAGCCTCCCCGGACTAGCTCCCACAGATACGCAGTATTTT	CASLPGLAPTDTQYF
.	TRBJ2-1	.	TRBV6-1	TGTGCCAGCAGTGACAGGGGGGGCTCCTACAATGAGCAGTTCTTC	CASSDRGGSYNEQFF
TRBD1	TRBJ1-1	.	TRBV6-2/TRBV6-3	TGTGCCAGCAGCCTTGACACCAGGGGGCTAACTGAAGCTTTCTTT	CASSLDTRGLTEAFF
TRBD2	TRBJ2-5	once	TRBV28	TGTGCCAGCAGTTCCGGACTAGCGGGGGATAGGGAGACCCAGTACTTC	CASSSGLAGDRETQYF
.	TRBJ2-3	.	TRBV7-3	TGTGCCAGCAGCTTGAATCCGGGGGCATCTGATACGCAGTATTTT	CASSLNPGASDTQYF
.	TRBJ2-2	.	TRBV28	TGTGCCAGCAACCCAATGGAGGGGGTGTACACCGGGGAGCTGTTTTTT	CASNPMEGVYTGELFF
TRBD2	TRBJ2-3	once	TRBV28	TGTGCCAGCAGCGATCTAGCGGGGGGGAGCGGTACGCAGTATTTT	CASSDLAGGSGTQYF
TRBD1	TRBJ2-5	.	TRBV4-3	TGCGCCAGCAGCCAGATGGACAGGGGGAGGGAGACCCAGTACTTC	CASSQMDRGRETQYF
TRBD1	TRBJ1-1	.	TRBV19	TGTGCCAGTATCCGGACAGGGTATACTGAAGCTTTCTTT	CASIRTGYTEAFF
TRBD2	TRBJ2-1	.	TRBV4-2	TGTGCCAGCAGCCAGGGACTAGCGGGGGGCTACAATGAGCAGTTCTTC	CASSQGLAGGYNEQFF
TRBD1	TRBJ2-3	.	TRBV5-4	TGTGCCAGCAGCCCCACCCGTCAGGGGGAAGCAGATACGCAGTATTTT	CASSPTRQGEADTQYF
.	TRBJ1-2	.	TRBV6-5	TGTGCCAGCAGTTACTACCTCTCGGGGAACTATGGCTACACCTTC	CASSYYLSGNYGYTF
.	TRBJ2-4	.	TRBV18	TGTGCCAGCTCACCTATCGGACGTCGAGACATTCAGTACTTC	CASSPIGRRDIQYF
TRBD2	TRBJ2-7	.	TRBV19	TGTGCCAGTAGTACCTGGTCGGGGGGCGAGCAGTACTTC	CASSTWSGGEQYF
.	TRBJ2-7	.	TRBV4-1	TGCGCCAGCAGCCACCGGACAAGCGCCTCCTACGAGCAGTACTTC	CASSHRTSASYEQYF
TRBD1	TRBJ2-7	.	TRBV27	TGTGCCAGCAGTTCTTTGGGACAGGGGTCCGACGAGCAGTACTTC	CASSSLGQGSDEQYF
.	TRBJ1-1	.	TRBV7-2	TGTGCCAGCGGGACACAGTCCAGCACTGAAGCTTTCTTT	CASGTQSSTEAFF
.	TRBJ2-3	few	TRBV3-1/TRBV3-2	TGTGCCAGCAGCCAAGGAATCCAGGCGAGCACAGATACGCAGTATTTT	CASSQGIQASTDTQYF
.	TRBJ2-7	.	TRBV2	TGTGCCAGCAGCAGAGATTGGGGCAGAGCCTACGAGCAGTACTTC	CASSRDWGRAYEQYF
TRBD1	TRBJ1-4	.	TRBV7-9	TGTGCCAGCAGCCGAACAGGGGACGCTGAAAAACTGTTTTTT	CASSRTGDAEKLFF
.	TRBJ1-5	.	TRBV15	TGTGCCACCAGCAGAGCCTCCGCTCAGCCCCAGCATTTT	CATSRASAQPQHF
.	TRBJ1-2	.	TRBV21-1	TGTGCCAGCAGCCCCTTCGGGGGGGGGCACTCAGGCTACACCTTC	CASSPFGGGHSGYTF
.	TRBJ2-7	many	TRBV21-1	TGTGCCAGCAGCGCTAAGACTAGCGGGAACTACGAGCAGTACTTC	CASSAKTSGNYEQYF
.	TRBJ2-2	.	TRBV7-3	TGTGCCAGCAGCTTAAGCCCAGGGACGAACACCGGGGAGCTGTTTTTT	CASSLSPGTNTGELFF
.	TRBJ2-3	.	TRBV5-5	TGTGCCAGCAGCTTGTGGGGGGGCGGCACAGATACGCAGTATTTT	CASSLWGGGTDTQYF
.	TRBJ1-2	.	TRBV19	TGTGCCAGTAGTCCGACCGACCTCGCAGTCTATGGCTACACCTTC	CASSPTDLAVYGYTF
.	TRBJ2-5	.	TRBV6-6	TGTGCCAGCAGTTACTCCCTCGGCGCAGGGGGGGAGACCCAGTACTTC	CASSYSLGAGGETQYF
.	TRBJ2-3	.	TRBV9	TGTGCCAGCAGCCAGGTCGGAGATACGCAGTATTTT	CASSQVGDTQYF
.	TRBJ1-1	.	TRBV9	TGTGCCAGCAGCGTAACCCAGGGGACGAACACTGAAGCTTTCTTT	CASSVTQGTNTEAFF
.	TRBJ2-7	.	TRBV2	TGTGCCAGCAGTGAGGGTAGGGAAGACGAGCAGTACTTC	CASSEGREDEQYF
.	TRBJ1-1	.	TRBV10-3	TGTGCCATCAGTGAGTCCGCCCAGGCTTTCTTT	CAISESAQAFF
.	TRBJ1-1	.	TRBV9	TGTGCCAGCAGCAGGGAGGGGAACAGGGACGAAGCTTTCTTT	CASSREGNRDEAFF
.	TRBJ2-5	.	TRBV5-6	TGTGCCAGCAGCTTGGCATGGAAGACCCAGTACTTC	CASSLAWKTQYF
.	TRBJ1-6	once	TRBV12-5	TGTGCTAGTGGTTTGCTACGCCGGGGCAGTTCCTCCTATAATTCACCCCTCCACTTT	CASGLLRRGSSSYNSPLHF
TRBD2	TRBJ2-1	.	TRBV7-9	TGTGCCAGCATCCCCGGGGGGGCCCACTACAATGAGCAGTTCTTC	CASIPGGAHYNEQFF
.	TRBJ2-3	.	TRBV19	TGTGCCAGTAGAAGGGCGGAGGGAACTAGCACAGATACGCAGTATTTT	CASRRAEGTSTDTQYF
TRBD2	TRBJ2-7	.	TRBV7-9	TGTGCCAGCAGCTTTGCGGGGGGGCCGAACGAGCAGTACTTC	CASSFAGGPNEQYF
.	TRBJ1-2	.	TRBV7-9	TGTGCCAGCAGCTTAGTAGGCCAGTACTATGGCTACACCTTC	CASSLVGQYYGYTF
.	TRBJ2-3	.	TRBV9	TGTGCCAGCAGCCCCTACCGGGACCTCCCAGATACGCAGTATTTT	CASSPYRDLPDTQYF
.	TRBJ1-6	.	TRBV19	TGTGCCAGTACCCCGGGACTGCCTCGTTCACCCCTCCACTTT	CASTPGLPRSPLHF
.	TRBJ2-6	.	TRBV12-3/TRBV12-4	TGTGCCAGCACCGGGACTGGGGCCAACGTCCTGACTTTC	CASTGTGANVLTF
TRBD1	TRBJ1-5	.	TRBV11-2	TGTGCCAGCAGCTTAGACCCGACAGGGGGGCAGCCCCAGCATTTT	CASSLDPTGGQPQHF
TRBD1	TRBJ1-6	.	TRBV5-4	TGTGCCAGCAGCGACCGGGACAGGGGGCCGAATTCACCCCTCCACTTT	CASSDRDRGPNSPLHF
.	TRBJ2-1	.	TRBV21-1	TGTGCCAGCAGCAAAGCGGCGTACCGAGCTGCTGAGCAGTTCTTC	CASSKAAYRAAEQFF
.	TRBJ2-7	.	TRBV14	TGTGCAGCAAGGTGCGAGCAGTACTTC	CAARCEQYF
.	TRBJ1-5	.	TRBV28	TGTGCCAGCAGTTCCCCGGGAGTCTATCAGCCCCAGCATTTT	CASSSPGVYQPQHF
.	TRBJ2-2	.	TRBV28	TGTGCCAGCAGTTTATCGTTCACTAGCCCTCTCCCGTTGAACACGAACACCGGGGAGCTGTTTTTT	CASSLSFTSPLPLNTNTGELFF
.	TRBJ2-1	.	TRBV7-2	TGTGCCAGCAGCTCGCCCTCCTACAATGAGCAGTTCTTC	CASSSPSYNEQFF
.	TRBJ1-1	once	TRBV6-2/TRBV6-3	TGTGCCAGCAGTTACTCGGCCCGAGGAGCTTTCTTT	CASSYSARGAFF
.	TRBJ1-2	.	TRBV11-2	TGTGCCAGCAGTGACGGGGGGAACTATGGCTACACCTTC	CASSDGGNYGYTF
.	TRBJ1-1	.	TRBV9	TGTGCCAGCAGCGTAGAAGAGAACACTGAAGCTTTCTTT	CASSVEENTEAFF
.	TRBJ1-1	once	TRBV28	TGTGTGGCAGGGAACGGCGCTGAAGCTTTCTTT	CVAGNGAEAFF
TRBD1	TRBJ2-3	.	TRBV9	TGTGCCAGCACCCCACCGGGACAGTTCACAGATACGCAGTATTTT	CASTPPGQFTDTQYF
TRBD2	TRBJ2-7	.	TRBV7-6	TGTGCCAGCAGCTTATCCCCCCCTAGCGGGGTCTCGTCGTACGAGCAGTACTTC	CASSLSPPSGVSSYEQYF
TRBD1	TRBJ1-2	.	TRBV15	TGTGCCACCAGCAGAGATCAGGGGGCGCAGCGCTACACCTTC	CATSRDQGAQRYTF
.	TRBJ1-6	.	TRBV7-2	TGTGCCAGCAGCTTAGTGGGGGGCGGTTCACCCCTCCACTTT	CASSLVGGGSPLHF
TRBD2	TRBJ2-1	.	TRBV2	TGTGCCAGCAGCGAGACTAGCGGGAACTACAATGAGCAGTTCTTC	CASSETSGNYNEQFF
TRBD1	TRBJ1-2	.	TRBV5-4	TGTGCCAGCAGCTTGCGAGACAGGGGGTATGGCTACACCTTC	CASSLRDRGYGYTF
TRBD1	TRBJ2-7	.	TRBV3-1/TRBV3-2	TGTGCCAGCAGCCAAGATCAAGGACAGGGGGCCTACGAGCAGTACTTC	CASSQDQGQGAYEQYF